The rows below give T cell receptor beta chains drawn from one sample of a study of radiation and T cells in renal cell carcinoma. Clones were read by immunoSEQ multiplex PCR, and TCRdb kept only the in-frame ones, dropping some. The sample carries about 160,000 clones, 88% recorded once. The sample was blood, taken from a patient whose treatment included radiotherapy and nephrectomy. The source is a woman aged 65 to 85 with renal cell carcinoma. CDR3s include the opening cysteine and the closing phenylalanine or tryptophan. A D gene is named only where the DNA matches it firmly. Only some rows state a clone size, as once, few, many or a class for expanded clones.

v_call,j_call,d_call,clone_size,cdr3_aa,cdr3_nt
TRBV7-2,TRBJ2-3,.,.,CASSSDGDTQYF,TGTGCCAGCAGCTCCGATGGGGATACGCAGTATTTT
TRBV5-4,TRBJ1-5,.,.,CASSFGPDRSNQPQHF,TGTGCCAGCAGCTTTGGCCCCGACCGTAGCAATCAGCCCCAGCATTTT
TRBV5-1,TRBJ1-2,.,.,CASSLDQPPYVGYTF,TGCGCCAGCAGCTTGGACCAGCCTCCCTATGTTGGCTACACCTTC
TRBV4-1,TRBJ1-2,.,.,CASSGSTRAARLDTF,TGCGCCAGCAGCGGATCGACGAGAGCAGCGCGACTGGACACCTTC
TRBV28,TRBJ1-2,.,.,CASSTITSKGGYGYTF,TGTGCCAGCAGTACCATCACCAGCAAGGGAGGGTATGGCTACACCTTC
TRBV15,TRBJ2-5,.,.,CATSRDLTETQYF,TGTGCCACCAGCAGAGATCTTACGGAGACCCAGTACTTC
TRBV19,TRBJ2-7,.,.,CASSGIVSPHEQYF,TGTGCCAGTAGCGGGATAGTCTCCCCCCACGAGCAGTACTTC
TRBV5-1,TRBJ2-5,TRBD1,.,CASSGGQGVLETQYF,TGCGCCAGCAGCGGGGGACAGGGGGTGTTAGAGACCCAGTACTTC
TRBV28,TRBJ2-3,.,.,CASSKGTDTQYF,TGTGCCAGCAGTAAAGGGACAGATACGCAGTATTTT
TRBV6-4,TRBJ2-1,.,.,CASSDSPSVNEQFF,TGTGCCAGCAGTGACTCGCCTAGCGTCAATGAGCAGTTCTTC
TRBV30,TRBJ1-5,.,.,CAWSVRGVGNQPQHF,TGTGCCTGGAGTGTACGGGGGGTGGGCAATCAGCCCCAGCATTTT
TRBV27,TRBJ1-1,.,.,CASGLRSTEAFF,TGTGCCAGCGGTTTAAGGAGCACTGAAGCTTTCTTT
TRBV29-1,TRBJ1-1,.,.,CSARWTANTEAFF,TGCAGCGCCCGGTGGACAGCCAACACAGAAGCTTTCTTT
TRBV25-1,TRBJ1-6,.,.,CASSERTGDSPLHF,TGTGCCAGCAGTGAACGGACGGGGGACTCACCCCTCCACTTT
TRBV6-5,TRBJ2-3,.,.,CASRGTADTQYF,TGTGCCAGCAGAGGAACTGCAGATACGCAGTATTTT
TRBV6-1,TRBJ1-5,TRBD1,.,CASSGGQLGYSNQPQHF,TGTGCCAGCAGTGGGGGACAGCTCGGATATAGCAATCAGCCCCAGCATTTT
TRBV30,TRBJ1-4,.,.,CAWDQKQGAKLFF,TGTGCCTGGGACCAAAAACAAGGCGCAAAACTGTTTTTT
TRBV5-4,TRBJ1-6,.,.,CASRVTPERNSPLHF,TGTGCCAGCAGAGTGACCCCTGAACGGAATTCACCCCTCCACTTT
TRBV7-2,TRBJ2-5,.,.,CASSLVSWGGQYF,TGTGCCAGCAGCTTAGTTTCGTGGGGTGGTCAGTACTTC
TRBV5-1,TRBJ2-7,TRBD2,few,CASSLAGKTYEQYF,TGCGCCAGCAGCTTAGCGGGGAAAACCTACGAGCAGTACTTC
TRBV4-3,TRBJ2-7,TRBD2,.,CASSQGLGSGGSHEQYF,TGCGCCAGCAGCCAAGGTCTAGGGAGCGGGGGGTCCCACGAGCAGTACTTC
TRBV15,TRBJ1-4,.,.,CATSRDTGADGKLFF,TGTGCCACCAGCAGAGACACGGGGGCCGACGGAAAACTGTTTTTT
TRBV7-2,TRBJ1-1,.,.,CASSLGRSGSTEAFF,TGTGCCAGCAGCTTAGGCCGCTCCGGATCCACTGAAGCTTTCTTT
TRBV11-2,TRBJ2-7,.,.,CASSFGTVPEQYF,TGTGCCAGCAGCTTCGGAACTGTACCCGAGCAGTACTTC
TRBV7-8,TRBJ1-1,.,.,CASSFHASEAFF,TGTGCCAGCAGCTTCCATGCGTCTGAAGCTTTCTTT
TRBV15,TRBJ2-3,.,.,CATSRDRGFSTDTQYF,TGTGCCACCAGCAGAGATAGGGGGTTTAGCACAGATACGCAGTATTTT
TRBV14,TRBJ1-4,.,.,CASSQGLMGANEKLFF,TGTGCCAGCAGCCAAGGACTGATGGGAGCTAATGAAAAACTGTTTTTT
TRBV9,TRBJ2-2,.,.,CASTQGANTGELFF,TGTGCCAGCACCCAAGGGGCGAACACCGGGGAGCTGTTTTTT
TRBV4-3,TRBJ2-7,.,.,CASSQEEQGDYEQYF,TGCGCCAGCAGCCAAGAGGAACAGGGAGACTACGAGCAGTACTTC
TRBV9,TRBJ2-1,.,.,CASSVAGYEQFF,TGTGCCAGCAGCGTAGCTGGGTATGAGCAGTTCTTC
TRBV11-1,TRBJ2-5,TRBD2,.,CASSRFTGLAGGPKETQYF,TGTGCCAGCAGCCGCTTCACGGGACTAGCGGGGGGCCCGAAAGAGACCCAGTACTTC
TRBV10-3,TRBJ2-1,TRBD1,.,CAIRGTGDEQFF,TGTGCCATCAGAGGGACAGGCGATGAGCAGTTCTTC
TRBV6-5,TRBJ1-1,TRBD1,few,CASSYDWRDGQGAFF,TGTGCCAGCAGTTACGACTGGAGGGACGGACAGGGGGCTTTCTTT